One sample yielded the 3 T cell receptor beta chains listed below, sequenced in a study of blood T cell repertoires in COVID-19. Sequencing used immunoSEQ multiplex PCR; TCRdb keeps in-frame clones, though not all of them. The data contain 150,000 or so clones, approximately 86% of them singletons. Material: peripheral blood. These receptor sequences come from a woman aged 50 to 65 with acute or convalescent COVID-19.

The J gene is TRBJ1-2, the V gene TRBV7-9; no firm D call. There are 12 residues in the CDR3. The germline gives CDR1 SEHNR, CDR2 FQNEAQ (reference sequence). The ends were cut back, 1 base at V and 10 bases at J, with 10 bases in the middle. The CDR3 region is CASSLGTQAYTF. CDR3 in DNA: TGTGCCAGCAGCTTAGGAACCCAGGCCTACACCTTC. Combining the CDR3 with reference TRBV7-9 and TRBJ1-2 gives the whole variable domain DTGVSQNPRHKITKRGQNVTFRCDPISEHNRLYWYRQTLGQGPEFLTYFQNEAQLEKSRLLSDRFSAERPKGSFSTLEIQRTEQGDSAMYLCASSLGTQAYTFGSGTRLTVV.

J is TRBJ2-1 and V is TRBV7-8, with D unresolved. The ends were cut back, 3 bases at V and 0 bases at J, with 9 bases in the middle. CDR3 length: 15 residues. Germline V gene data show CDR1 as SGHVS and CDR2 as FQNEAQ. CDR3 loop: CASSFGGRSYNEQFF. The DNA of the CDR3 is TGTGCCAGCAGCTTCGGCGGTCGCTCCTACAATGAGCAGTTCTTC.

This chain links TRBV7-2 with TRBJ1-4, with D unresolved. Germline V gene lookup returns CDR1 SGHTA and CDR2 FQGNSA. This CDR3 spans 15 amino acids. Trimming took 2 bases from V and 0 from J, leaving 7 bases between them. Here the CDR3 reads CASSLTDSTNEKLFF. The CDR3 nucleotides read TGTGCCAGCAGCTTAACGGACTCAACTAATGAAAAACTGTTTTTT.